This T cell receptor (beta chain) was found in a study of OX40 agonist ivuxolimab in advanced cancers. TCRdb's copy holds only in-frame clones and misses some; the assay was immunoSEQ multiplex PCR. The table has 11,000 to 15,000 clones, over 85% seen once; the top ten hold about 22%. The V and J ends lost 2 bases and 1 base respectively, with 7 bases between them. Per germline, CDR1 ENHRY and CDR2 SYGVKD. The CDR3 consists of 14 residues. The chain recombines TRBV10-3 with TRBJ2-3; D ambiguous. The source is an adult with an advanced solid tumor such as melanoma, head and neck, liver or kidney cancer. This material consisted of CD4+ or CD8+ T cells sorted from blood, taken in a trial of the OX40 agonist ivuxolimab. The CDR3 loop reads CAISEPQGTDTQYF. DNA for the CDR3: TGTGCCATCAGTGAGCCTCAAGGCACAGATACGCAGTATTTT.